These 13 T cell receptor beta chains came from one sample sequenced in a study of shared clonotypes between healthy human individuals. Sequencing was performed with immunoSEQ multiplex PCR; in TCRdb, only in-frame clones are kept and a portion is missing. The data contain over a million clones, under 80% of them singletons. The sequencing input was memory CD4+ T cells sorted from blood. Subset in this sample: CD45RA-negative fraction. The source of these receptors is a man in his late teens or twenties in good health.

The chain joins TRBV9 to TRBJ1-6, with TRBD1 matching 8 bases. The J segment lost 7 bases and the V segment lost 4 bases, leaving 10 bases of the junction unmatched. This CDR3 comprises 16 residues. Germline V gene data show CDR1 as SGDLS and CDR2 as YYNGEE. CDR3 amino acids: CASSTRGTGGNSPLHF. The CDR3 coding sequence is TGTGCCAGCAGCACTAGGGGAACAGGGGGGAATTCACCCCTCCACTTT.

The gene calls are TRBV5-1 and TRBJ1-4; D is unresolved. The CDR3 length is 16 residues. Germline lookup yields CDR1 SGHRS and CDR2 YFSETQ. V lost 3 bases and J lost 2, with 14 bases in between. CDR3 bases: TGCGCCAGCAGCTCCCCCGCGGGGAGGACTAATGAAAAACTGTTTTTT. Translating it yields CASSSPAGRTNEKLFF.

This chain links TRBV2 with TRBJ2-5; TRBD2 matches 9 bases. From germline, CDR1 is SNHLY and CDR2 FYNNEI. The CDR3 loop spans 15 amino acids. V lost 6 bases and J lost 0; bases outside the gene matches: 5. CDR3 amino acids: CASRLTSGNQETQYF. The CDR3 nucleotides read TGTGCCAGCAGATTGACTAGCGGCAACCAAGAGACCCAGTACTTC.

The V call is TRBV30, the J call TRBJ2-3; 8 bases match TRBD2. Germline values: CDR1 GTSNPN, CDR2 SVGIG (reference sequence). CDR3 length equals 16 residues. The J segment lost 0 bases and the V segment lost 1 base, leaving 6 bases of the junction unmatched. CDR3 sequence (DNA): TGTGCCTGGAGTGGGGTCTTAGCGGGGAGCACAGATACGCAGTATTTT. Translation: CAWSGVLAGSTDTQYF.

This clone has only a few counts. The V and J genes are TRBV11-3 and TRBJ1-1; no definite D call. Trimming shortened V by 1 base and J by 1 base, and 7 bases separated the two germline ends. Germline CDR1 SGHNT, CDR2 YENEEA. This CDR3 spans 14 amino acids. The DNA for the CDR3 is TGTGCCAGCAGCTTAGGGGATGGGAACACTGAAGCTTTCTTT. Its protein product is CASSLGDGNTEAFF.

In its sample, this clone was seen once. This chain links TRBV19 with TRBJ1-5, with TRBD1 as a possible D gene (6 bases). Trimming stripped 7 bases from V and 0 bases from J, with 22 bases between. This CDR3 contains 18 residues. Germline V CDR1 and CDR2: LNHDA, SQIVND (reference sequence). The chain's CDR3 is CASTLAGVGTYSNQPQHF. In DNA, the CDR3 is TGTGCCAGTACCCTGGCAGGGGTCGGTACCTATAGCAATCAGCCCCAGCATTTT. The full variable domain, with the rest looked up from reference TRBV19 and TRBJ1-5, is DGGITQSPKYLFRKEGQNVTLSCEQNLNHDAMYWYRQDPGQGLRLIYYSQIVNDFQKGDIAEGYSVSREKKESFPLTVTSAQKNPTAFYLCASTLAGVGTYSNQPQHFGDGTRLSIL.

The chain employs TRBV4-3 and TRBJ2-2; D may be TRBD1 or TRBD2 (5 bases each). V lost 0 bases and J lost 5, with 16 bases in between. The CDR3 spans 17 residues. The germline V gene has CDR1 LGHNA and CDR2 YSLEER. The CDR3 DNA reads as TGCGCCAGCAGCCAAGACTCCGGGGCAGGGTATACCGGGGAGCTGTTTTTT. Its protein is CASSQDSGAGYTGELFF.

V usage is TRBV5-4 and J usage is TRBJ2-1; tentatively, D is TRBD1 (6 bases). Trimming cost V 9 bases and J 0 bases, with 16 bases left between them. The CDR3 is 15 amino acids. Germline V gives CDR1 SGHNT, CDR2 YYREEE (reference sequence). The CDR3 spells CATSWDTNSYNEQFF. The CDR3 DNA follows: TGTGCCACCTCCTGGGACACAAACTCCTACAATGAGCAGTTCTTC.

This clone has just a few counts. This chain joins TRBV2 and TRBJ2-1; possible D gene TRBD2, 6 bases. The CDR3 contains 14 residues. Per germline, CDR1 SNHLY and CDR2 FYNNEI. The V and J ends lost 3 bases and 7 bases respectively, with 13 bases between them. CDR3 sequence (DNA): TGTGCCAGCAGTGAGGAGGGGAACATAAATGAGCAGTTCTTC. Translated, it gives CASSEEGNINEQFF.

The V and J genes are TRBV7-9 and TRBJ1-2, with TRBD1 as a possible D gene (5 bases). Between the trimmed V and J ends, which lost 2 bases and 7 bases, there was a span of 8 bases. This CDR3 has 12 residues. Germline CDR1 reads SEHNR; CDR2 reads FQNEAQ (reference sequence). CDR3 DNA: TGTGCCAGCAGCTTATTGGGGACTGGCTACACCTTC. It encodes CASSLLGTGYTF.

The CDR3 DNA reads TGTGCCAGCTCCGGGACTAGCAAACCCACCGGGGAGCTGTTTTTT. Translated, it gives CASSGTSKPTGELFF. V is TRBV5-6 and J is TRBJ2-2, with TRBD2 matching over 9 bases. This CDR3 is built from 15 residues. The germline V gene has CDR1 SGHDT and CDR2 YYEEEE. V was pared by 7 bases and J by 4 bases, with 8 bases of the junction left unmatched. Together with reference TRBV5-6 and TRBJ2-2, the CDR3 gives the full variable domain: DAGVTQSPTHLIKTRGQQVTLRCSPKSGHDTVSWYQQALGQGPQFIFQYYEEEERQRGNFPDRFSGHQFPNYSSELNVNALLLGDSALYLCASSGTSKPTGELFFGEGSRLTVL.

DNA of the CDR3: TGTGCCAGCAGCGTCGCCACCAGGGGCACAGATACGCAGTATTTT. As protein: CASSVATRGTDTQYF. The chain carries TRBV9 and TRBJ2-3, with D maybe TRBD1 (5 bases). Looked up from germline, CDR1 is SGDLS and CDR2 is YYNGEE. The CDR3 sequence is 15 residues long. The germline V and J ends were trimmed by 2 bases and 1 base, with 11 bases remaining between them.

The chain links TRBV7-8 to TRBJ2-5; 8 bases align to TRBD1. There are 14 residues in the CDR3. Trimming at V came to 5 bases and at J to 2 bases, leaving 4 bases not matched to a gene. Germline V gene sequence: CDR1 SGHVS, CDR2 FQNEAQ. The CDR3 loop is CASSPRDRQETQYF. DNA for the CDR3: TGTGCCAGCAGCCCCCGGGACAGGCAAGAGACCCAGTACTTC.